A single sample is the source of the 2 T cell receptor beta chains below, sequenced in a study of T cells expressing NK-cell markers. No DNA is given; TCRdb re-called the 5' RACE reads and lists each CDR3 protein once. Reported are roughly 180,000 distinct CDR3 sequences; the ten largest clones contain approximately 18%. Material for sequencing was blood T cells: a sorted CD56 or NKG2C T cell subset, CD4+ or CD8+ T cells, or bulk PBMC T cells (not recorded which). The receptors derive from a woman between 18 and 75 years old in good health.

This chain's CDR3 is CASSQTALAKNIQYF. This chain joins TRBV3-1 and TRBJ2-4. Germline V gene lookup returns CDR1 LGHDT and CDR2 YNNKEL (reference sequence). The CDR3 sequence is 15 residues long.

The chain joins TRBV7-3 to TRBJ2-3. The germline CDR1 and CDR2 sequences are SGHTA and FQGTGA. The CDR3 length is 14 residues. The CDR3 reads CASSWMGSTDTQYF.